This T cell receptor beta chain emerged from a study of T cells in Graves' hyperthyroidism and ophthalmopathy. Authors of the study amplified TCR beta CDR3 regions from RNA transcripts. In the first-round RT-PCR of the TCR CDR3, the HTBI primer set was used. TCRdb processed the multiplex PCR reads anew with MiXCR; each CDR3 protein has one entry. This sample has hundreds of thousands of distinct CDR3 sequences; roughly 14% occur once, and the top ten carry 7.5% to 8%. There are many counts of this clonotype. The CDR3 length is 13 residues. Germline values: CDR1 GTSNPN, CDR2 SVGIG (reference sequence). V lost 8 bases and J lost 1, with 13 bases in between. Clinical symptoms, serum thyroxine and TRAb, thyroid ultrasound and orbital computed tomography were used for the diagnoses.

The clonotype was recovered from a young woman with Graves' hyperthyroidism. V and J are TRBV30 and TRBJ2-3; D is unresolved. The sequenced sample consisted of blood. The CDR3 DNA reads TGTGCCCTACGAGATAGAGGCACAGATACGCAGTATTTT. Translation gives CALRDRGTDTQYF.